Described below is a single T cell receptor beta chain sequence and its context. Authors' methods: Estimation of nucleated cell counts was performed using reference gene primer amplification. Sequencing was performed with immunoSEQ multiplex PCR; in TCRdb, only in-frame clones are kept and a portion is missing. The V and J calls and clone size were taken over from that table, and D and trimming were inferred from the DNA. Among approximately 440,000 clones, about nine tenths were seen once, and the ten largest hold about 12%. This record belongs to a study of blood T cell repertoires in COVID-19. V lost 5 bases and J lost 5; bases outside the gene matches: 4. The CDR3 contains 14 residues. Germline assignment: CDR1 MNHNY and CDR2 SVGAGI (reference sequence). During active infection, Seattle patients enrolled and were then monitored through disease.

The genes are TRBV6-6 and TRBJ2-3; 10 bases align to TRBD2. This TCR came from a woman aged 50 to 60 with COVID-19, enrolled during active disease. Specimen: peripheral blood. CDR3 residues: CASSAASGGDTQYF. For the CDR3, the DNA is TGTGCCAGCAGTGCGGCTAGCGGGGGAGATACGCAGTATTTT.